One sample yielded the 4 T cell receptor beta chains listed below, sequenced in a study of blood T cell repertoires in COVID-19. The data were produced by immunoSEQ multiplex PCR, yet TCRdb's version contains in-frame clones alone and is incomplete. The table has over 150,000 clones, about 86% seen once. The sample taken for sequencing was peripheral blood. These receptors came from a man between 50 and 59 years old with active or convalescent COVID-19.

The rearrangement joins TRBV29-1 to TRBJ2-2; D may be TRBD1 (5 bases). Trimming pared 7 bases from V and 0 bases from J, leaving 12 bases between. Germline values: CDR1 SQVTM, CDR2 ANQGSEA. The CDR3 covers 14 residues. The CDR3 protein is CSGAARANTGELFF. The CDR3 nucleotides are TGCAGCGGGGCGGCCAGGGCGAACACCGGGGAGCTGTTTTTT.

This rearrangement joins TRBV3-1 (or the pseudogene TRBV3-2) to TRBJ2-2, with D tentatively TRBD1 (5 bases). This CDR3 is 21 amino acids long. The germline V gene has CDR1 LGHDT and CDR2 YNNKEL (reference sequence). V lost 3 bases and J lost 0, with 26 bases in between. The CDR3, as DNA: TGTGCCAGCAGCCACCTAAAACCGCTAGTGGGGCACCTCGCGAACACCGGGGAGCTGTTTTTT. Translated, it gives CASSHLKPLVGHLANTGELFF.

The chain has TRBV7-8 and TRBJ2-3, with D unclear. From germline, CDR1 is SGHVS and CDR2 FQNEAQ. V lost 1 base and J lost 3, with 8 bases in between. The CDR3 covers 14 residues. For the CDR3, the DNA is TGTGCCAGCAGCTTAGGGGCGCTAACAGATACGCAGTATTTT. This translates into CASSLGALTDTQYF.

This chain joins TRBV9 and TRBJ2-1; tentative D call: TRBD2 (5 bases). This CDR3 is 14 amino acids long. Germline CDR1 is SGDLS and CDR2 is YYNGEE. Trimming removed 3 bases from V and 9 bases from J, with 16 bases in between. CDR3 in amino acids: CASSATWRWGEQFF. DNA of the CDR3: TGTGCCAGCAGCGCAACTTGGAGGTGGGGTGAGCAGTTCTTC.